This T cell receptor beta chain originates from a study of beta chain features in type 1 diabetes. Whole-study results and caveats: All four CD4+ subsets from Type 1 diabetes patients carried moderately but significantly shorter TCRB CDR3s.

This clone has only one observation. What it binds is unknown. With 0 bases removed from V and 8 bases from J, the gap between germline ends came to 11 bases. CDR3 length: 14 residues. CDR1 is SGHTA and CDR2 is FQGNSA in the germline V gene. Sequencing targeted expressed TCRB transcripts, as all isolated RNA had been reverse transcribed. Profiling relied on immunoSEQ multiplex PCR, and the TCRdb table lists in-frame clones only, not all of them. The sample consists of 300,000 to 400,000 clones, 9.3% of them appearing once. Specimen: central memory CD4+ T cells from blood. The rearrangement joins TRBV7-2 to TRBJ2-1; D is ambiguous. This TCR came from a man younger than 40 with type 1 diabetes. The CDR3 sequence: CASSLARLVDEQFF. The CDR3 bases are TGTGCCAGCAGCTTAGCGCGGCTAGTCGATGAGCAGTTCTTC. The full variable domain, its missing parts supplied by reference TRBV7-2 and TRBJ2-1, is GAGVSQSPSNKVTEKGKDVELRCDPISGHTALYWYRQSLGQGLEFLIYFQGNSAPDKSGLPSDRFSAERTGGSVSTLTIQRTQQEDSAVYLCASSLARLVDEQFFGPGTRLTVL.